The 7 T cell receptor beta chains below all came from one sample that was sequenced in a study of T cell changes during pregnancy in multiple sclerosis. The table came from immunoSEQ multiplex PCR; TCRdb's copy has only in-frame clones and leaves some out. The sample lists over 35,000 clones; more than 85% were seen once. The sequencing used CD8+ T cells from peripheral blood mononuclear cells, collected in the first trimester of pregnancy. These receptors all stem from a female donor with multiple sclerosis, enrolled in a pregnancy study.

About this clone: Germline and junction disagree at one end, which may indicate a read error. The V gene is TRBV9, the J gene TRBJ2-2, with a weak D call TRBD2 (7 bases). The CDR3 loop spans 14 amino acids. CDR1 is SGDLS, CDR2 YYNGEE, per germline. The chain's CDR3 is CASRGGANSGELFF. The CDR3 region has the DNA TGTGCCAGCAGAGGGGGGGCGAACTCCGGGGAGCTGTTTTTT.

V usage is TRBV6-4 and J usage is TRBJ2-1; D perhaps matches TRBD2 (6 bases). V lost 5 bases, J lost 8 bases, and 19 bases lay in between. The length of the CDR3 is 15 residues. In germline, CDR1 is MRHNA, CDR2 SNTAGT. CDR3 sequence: CASSPTGGEEDEQFF. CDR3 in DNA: TGTGCCAGCAGTCCGACGGGCGGGGAGGAAGATGAGCAGTTCTTC.

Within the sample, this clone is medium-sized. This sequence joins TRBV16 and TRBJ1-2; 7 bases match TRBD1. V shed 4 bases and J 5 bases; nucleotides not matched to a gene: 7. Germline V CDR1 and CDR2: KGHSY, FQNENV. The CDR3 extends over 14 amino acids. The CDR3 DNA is TGTGCCAGCAGCCTCTGGGACAGTCAGTATGGCTACACCTTC. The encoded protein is CASSLWDSQYGYTF.

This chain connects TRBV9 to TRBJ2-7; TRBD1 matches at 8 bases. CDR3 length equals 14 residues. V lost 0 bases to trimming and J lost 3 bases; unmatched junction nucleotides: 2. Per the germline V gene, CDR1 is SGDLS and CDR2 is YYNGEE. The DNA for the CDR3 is TGTGCCAGCAGCGTAGGGGACAGGAACTACGAGCAGTACTTC. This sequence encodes CASSVGDRNYEQYF.

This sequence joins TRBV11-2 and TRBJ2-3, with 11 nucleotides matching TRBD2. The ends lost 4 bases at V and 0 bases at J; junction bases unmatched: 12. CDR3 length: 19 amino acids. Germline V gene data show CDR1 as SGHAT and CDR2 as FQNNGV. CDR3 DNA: TGTGCCAGCAGCTCGGTCCTTAGCGGGGGGGCGAGTAGCACAGATACGCAGTATTTT. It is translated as CASSSVLSGGASSTDTQYF.

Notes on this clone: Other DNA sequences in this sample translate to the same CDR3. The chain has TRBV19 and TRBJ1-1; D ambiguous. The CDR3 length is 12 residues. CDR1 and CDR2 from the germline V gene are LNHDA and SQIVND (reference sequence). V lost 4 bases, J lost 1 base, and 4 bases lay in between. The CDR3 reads CASSTGNTEAFF. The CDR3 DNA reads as TGTGCCAGTAGTACGGGGAACACTGAAGCTTTCTTT. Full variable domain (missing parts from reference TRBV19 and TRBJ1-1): DGGITQSPKYLFRKEGQNVTLSCEQNLNHDAMYWYRQDPGQGLRLIYYSQIVNDFQKGDIAEGYSVSREKKESFPLTVTSAQKNPTAFYLCASSTGNTEAFFGQGTRLTVV.

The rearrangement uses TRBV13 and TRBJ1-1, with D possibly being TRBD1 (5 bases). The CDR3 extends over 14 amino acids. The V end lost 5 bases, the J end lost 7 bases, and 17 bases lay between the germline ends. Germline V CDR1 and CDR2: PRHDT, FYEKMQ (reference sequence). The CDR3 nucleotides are TGTGCCAGCAGCACCCGATGGGGCGGCGGTGAAGCTTTCTTT. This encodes CASSTRWGGGEAFF.